The rows below give T cell receptor beta chains drawn from one sample of a study of CD8+CD57+ T cells in acquired aplastic anemia. Using its own MiXCR run on the reads, TCRdb lists one record per CDR3 protein. Among under 500,000 distinct CDR3 sequences listed, about a third were seen once. What was sequenced was sorted CD4+, CD8+, or CD8+CD57+ T cells (not recorded which) from PBMCs. All receptors derive from a human donor with aplastic anemia. The CDR3 runs from the conserved cysteine through the conserved F or W. The D gene is left open where the match is weak. The size of a clone is reported for some rows only, either as once, few or many, or as a class for expanded clones.

d_call	v_call	clone_size	j_call	cdr3_nt	cdr3_aa
TRBD1	TRBV7-9	many	TRBJ2-7	TGTGCCAGCAGCTTCGCTATAGGACAGGCCTACGAGCAGTACTTC	CASSFAIGQAYEQYF
NA	TRBV9	NA	TRBJ2-7	TGTGCCAGCAGCGTAGGGGGGGATAGCGCCTACGAGCAGTACTTC	CASSVGGDSAYEQYF
NA	TRBV10-3	many	TRBJ2-1	TGTGCCAGCAGAAGCTTGTCAGGGGCCGACAATGAGCAGTTCTTC	CASRSLSGADNEQFF
NA	TRBV2	NA	TRBJ1-1	TGTGCCAGCAGTGACAGCCACTCTGGAAACACTGAAGCTTTCTTT	CASSDSHSGNTEAFF
NA	TRBV4-3	NA	TRBJ2-2	TGCGCCAGCAGCCAAGCTTTTAGCGCGGCGAACACCGGGGAGCTGTTTTTT	CASSQAFSAANTGELFF
NA	TRBV6-2/TRBV6-3	few	TRBJ1-5	TGTGCCAGCAGTTACTCCATGCAGGGGATTCAGCCCCAGCATTTT	CASSYSMQGIQPQHF
TRBD1	TRBV6-1	NA	TRBJ1-2	TGTGCCAGCAGTGAAGCTGCGACAGGGGCTGGCTACACCTTC	CASSEAATGAGYTF
NA	TRBV5-1	NA	TRBJ2-7	TGCGCCAGCAGCTTGGTTCGTGGTGGGGAGCAGTACTTC	CASSLVRGGEQYF
NA	TRBV7-2	NA	TRBJ2-1	TGTGCCAGCAGCTTAGCGGGGGGGCTGGTCGCTGATGAGCAGTTCTTC	CASSLAGGLVADEQFF
NA	TRBV2	many	TRBJ2-7	TGTGCCAGCAGGGAAGGGATAACATCCTACGAGCAGTACTTC	CASREGITSYEQYF
TRBD1	TRBV20-1	NA	TRBJ1-6	TGCAGTGCCAACGAGGACAGGGTGGTTAATAATTCACCCCTCCACTTT	CSANEDRVVNNSPLHF
TRBD1	TRBV7-4	many	TRBJ1-1	TGTGCCAGCAGCCACCAAGGACAGGGAGAGAGCTCGGCAACTGAAGCTTTCTTT	CASSHQGQGESSATEAFF
NA	TRBV19	NA	TRBJ1-4	TGTGCCAGTAAGGCGGGACCCGGGGGGACACTTAAAGAAAAACTGTTTTTT	CASKAGPGGTLKEKLFF
TRBD2	TRBV7-2	NA	TRBJ2-7	TGTGCCAGCTCACCAATGGGGCTAGCGGGTGAGCAGTACTTC	CASSPMGLAGEQYF
NA	TRBV10-2	many	TRBJ1-2	TGCGCCAGCAGTGATGAAGGGAATTTCTATGGCTACACCTTC	CASSDEGNFYGYTF
NA	TRBV27	few	TRBJ2-7	TGTGCCAGCAGTTTATGGCCGGGGGCGGACGAGCAGTACTTC	CASSLWPGADEQYF
NA	TRBV24-1	few	TRBJ2-3	TGTGCCACCAGAAAGGGGGGAGGGACGGCAGATACGCAGTATTTT	CATRKGGGTADTQYF
NA	TRBV25-1	few	TRBJ1-4	TGTGCCAGCAGTCGACAGGCGACAACTAATGAAAAACTGTTTTTT	CASSRQATTNEKLFF
NA	TRBV2	many	TRBJ2-7	TGTGCCAGCAGAGGCGGGACCTACGAGCAGTACTTC	CASRGGTYEQYF
TRBD1	TRBV4-1	NA	TRBJ1-6	TGCGCCAGCAGCCAGGGGGACAGCTCCTATAATTCACCCCTCCACTTT	CASSQGDSSYNSPLHF
TRBD1	TRBV6-1	NA	TRBJ1-4	TGTGCCAGCAGTCTAGACAGGGGGCGGACGGCGGAAAAACTGTTTTTT	CASSLDRGRTAEKLFF
NA	TRBV24-1	many	TRBJ2-2	TGTGCCACCAGTGATTGGGGAGACACCGGGGAGCTGTTTTTT	CATSDWGDTGELFF
NA	TRBV11-3	once	TRBJ2-3	TGTGCCAGCAGCTTAGGTGGGGAGGCAGATACGCAGTATTTT	CASSLGGEADTQYF
NA	TRBV19	NA	TRBJ2-7	TGTGCCAGTAGTATAGCGCTCCACTACGAGCAGTACTTC	CASSIALHYEQYF
NA	TRBV24-1	many	TRBJ2-7	TGTGCCACCAGTGATCCCAGGGGTTCCAACGAGCAGTACTTC	CATSDPRGSNEQYF
NA	TRBV2	NA	TRBJ1-3	TGTGCCAGCAGTGCCAGCCAGGTTGGAAACACCATATATTTT	CASSASQVGNTIYF
NA	TRBV20-1	few	TRBJ1-3	TGCAGTGCTAGAGAAGGGAGGCCTGGGCCCCTAGTCGGAAACACCATATATTTT	CSAREGRPGPLVGNTIYF
NA	TRBV2	many	TRBJ2-7	TGTGCCAGCAGCCCGATCCTCCACGAGCAGTACTTC	CASSPILHEQYF
NA	TRBV29-1	many	TRBJ2-7	TGCAGCGTAGATTCAGGGAAAGGCTCCTACGAGCAGTACTTC	CSVDSGKGSYEQYF
NA	TRBV9	few	TRBJ1-3	TGTGCCAGCAGCGTTGAGCAGACCATCTCTGGAAACACCATATATTTT	CASSVEQTISGNTIYF
NA	TRBV25-1	few	TRBJ2-1	TGTGCCAGCAGTGCATTGGCGGGGTACAATGAGCAGTTCTTC	CASSALAGYNEQFF
TRBD2	TRBV19	NA	TRBJ2-1	TGTGCCAGTAGTATCTTCGAGCGGGGGCCAATAGAGCAGTTCTTC	CASSIFERGPIEQFF